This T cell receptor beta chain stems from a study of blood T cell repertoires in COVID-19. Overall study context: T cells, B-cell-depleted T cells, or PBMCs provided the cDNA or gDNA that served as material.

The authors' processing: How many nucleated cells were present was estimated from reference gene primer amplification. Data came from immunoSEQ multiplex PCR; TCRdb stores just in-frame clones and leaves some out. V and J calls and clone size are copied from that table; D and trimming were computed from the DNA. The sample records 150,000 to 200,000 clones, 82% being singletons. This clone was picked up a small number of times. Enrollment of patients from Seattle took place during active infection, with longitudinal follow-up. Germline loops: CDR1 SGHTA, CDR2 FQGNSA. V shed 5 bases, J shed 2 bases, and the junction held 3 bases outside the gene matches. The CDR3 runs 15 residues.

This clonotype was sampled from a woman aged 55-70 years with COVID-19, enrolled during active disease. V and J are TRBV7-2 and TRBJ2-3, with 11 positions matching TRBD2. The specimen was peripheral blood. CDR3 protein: CASSPSGRFTDTQYF. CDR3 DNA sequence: TGTGCCAGCAGCCCTAGCGGGAGGTTCACAGATACGCAGTATTTT.